These 17 T cell receptor beta chains were all obtained from the same sample, sequenced in a study of radiotherapy plus CTLA-4 blockade in lung cancer. Libraries were prepared by immunoSEQ multiplex PCR; TCRdb keeps only in-frame clonotypes and omits some of them. The table has about 59,000 clones, approximately 65% seen once. Sequencing used peripheral blood, obtained from a patient treated with radiotherapy plus ipilimumab. These receptors were collected from a human donor with non-small cell lung cancer whose response to radiotherapy plus ipilimumab could not be evaluated.

The J gene is TRBJ2-7, the V gene TRBV28, with D possibly TRBD1 on 5 matching bases. The ends were cut back, 5 bases at V and 3 bases at J, with 17 bases in the middle. Germline CDR1 and CDR2: MDHEN and SYDVKM. CDR3 length: 15 residues. The chain's CDR3 is CASSPLDSLIYEQYF. Written as DNA, the CDR3 is TGTGCCAGCAGTCCGCTTGACAGTTTGATCTACGAGCAGTACTTC.

The gene calls are TRBV6-1 and TRBJ2-2; D remains ambiguous. The CDR3 is 12 residues long. Germline values: CDR1 MNHNS, CDR2 SASEGT. Trimming shortened V by 8 bases and J by 3 bases, and 7 bases separated the two germline ends. DNA for the CDR3: TGTGCCAGCCTTCCTGACACCGGGGAGCTGTTTTTT. Residues: CASLPDTGELFF.

The chain is built from TRBV27 and TRBJ2-7; tentative D call: TRBD1 (6 bases). Trimming shortened V by 4 bases and J by 5 bases, and 12 bases separated the two germline ends. The germline V gene has CDR1 MNHEY and CDR2 SMNVEV (reference sequence). This CDR3 spans 13 amino acids. DNA of the CDR3: TGTGCCAGCAGTTCTTACAGGGTCCACGAGCAGTACTTC. Translation gives CASSSYRVHEQYF.

This chain joins TRBV5-1 and TRBJ2-3; D possibly corresponds to TRBD2 (6 bases). This CDR3 has 17 residues. Germline loops: CDR1 SGHRS, CDR2 YFSETQ. Trimming removed 1 base from V and 0 bases from J, with 15 bases in between. The CDR3 spells CASSLRPGGASTDTQYF. The CDR3 nucleotides read TGCGCCAGCAGCTTGCGCCCCGGGGGAGCTAGCACAGATACGCAGTATTTT.

This chain joins TRBV5-4 and TRBJ2-3, with TRBD2 identical over 9 bases. Germline V gives CDR1 SGHNT, CDR2 YYREEE (reference sequence). The V and J ends lost 0 bases and 2 bases, in that order; junction bases with no gene match: 4. This CDR3 comprises 16 residues. The chain's CDR3 is CASSLGAGGSTDTQYF. CDR3 bases: TGTGCCAGCAGCTTGGGGGCGGGGGGGTCCACAGATACGCAGTATTTT.

This chain's CDR3 is CASSSLFRRENTEAFF. The CDR3 DNA follows: TGTGCCAGCAGCTCCCTTTTCCGGCGGGAGAACACTGAAGCTTTCTTT. The chain combines TRBV5-8 with TRBJ1-1; unclear D gene. This CDR3 spans 16 amino acids. V was pared by 3 bases and J by 1 base, with 16 bases between. Germline loops: CDR1 SGHTS, CDR2 YDEGEE.

The chain recombines TRBV2 with TRBJ2-5, with D possibly TRBD1 on 5 matching bases. V lost 4 bases to trimming and J lost 2 bases, with 11 bases between them. The CDR3 totals 14 residues. Germline CDR1 reads SNHLY; CDR2 reads FYNNEI. This chain's CDR3 is CASSAQQAQETQYF. The CDR3 region has the DNA TGTGCCAGCAGTGCTCAACAGGCACAAGAGACCCAGTACTTC.

This clone was detected a few times. For the CDR3, the DNA is TGTGCCAGCAGAGGGGGACTAGCGGGAGGCAGCGGGGAGCTGTTTTTT. Translating gives CASRGGLAGGSGELFF. This chain links TRBV9 with TRBJ2-2; 15 bases align to TRBD2. Per germline, CDR1 SGDLS and CDR2 YYNGEE. V trimming: 5 bases; J trimming: 7 bases; junction bases outside the gene matches: 6. This CDR3 comprises 16 residues.

The J gene is TRBJ1-3, the V gene TRBV29-1, with no clear D. V was cut by 4 bases and J by 8 bases, with 18 bases left in between. Germline CDR1 reads SQVTM; CDR2 reads ANQGSEA. CDR3 length: 14 amino acids. This CDR3 is CSVGYTLGSDTIYF. The DNA for the CDR3 is TGCAGCGTTGGCTACACGCTAGGATCCGACACCATATATTTT.

This clone was counted a few times. The CDR3 is CASSISGTTSTEAFF. The CDR3 DNA is TGTGCCAGTAGTATCTCCGGGACAACGAGCACTGAAGCTTTCTTT. The V call is TRBV19, the J call TRBJ1-1; tentative D call: TRBD1 (6 bases). The CDR3 runs 15 residues. V lost 3 bases and J lost 4, with 15 bases in between. The germline CDR1 and CDR2 sequences are LNHDA and SQIVND (reference sequence).

V is TRBV7-3 and J is TRBJ2-5; a possible D gene is TRBD1 (6 bases). With 4 bases removed from V and 4 bases from J, the gap between germline ends came to 16 bases. The CDR3 covers 15 residues. Per germline, CDR1 SGHTA and CDR2 FQGTGA. CDR3 protein: CASSSSGTPGETQYF. CDR3 sequence (DNA): TGTGCCAGCAGCTCATCCGGGACACCGGGAGAGACCCAGTACTTC.

V gene TRBV5-6 combines with J gene TRBJ1-2, with 7 nucleotides matching TRBD1. With 4 bases clipped from V and 8 bases from J, the junction kept 20 bases outside the gene matches. The CDR3 has 17 amino acids. Looked up from germline, CDR1 is SGHDT and CDR2 is YYEEEE. This chain's CDR3 is CASSRLTLSTGEGGYTF. CDR3 coding DNA: TGTGCCAGCAGCCGACTAACTCTTTCTACAGGGGAAGGAGGCTACACCTTC.

This chain connects TRBV5-4 to TRBJ1-1; TRBD1 aligns across 7 bases. Losses at the gene ends were 4 bases for V and 0 bases for J; bases not matched to a gene: 9. The CDR3 is 16 residues long. Germline CDR1 SGHNT, CDR2 YYREEE (reference sequence). CDR3 nucleotides: TGTGCCAGCAGCCCTGGGACAGACCCCATGAACACTGAAGCTTTCTTT. Its translation is CASSPGTDPMNTEAFF.

The rearrangement uses TRBV6-1 and TRBJ2-7, with 8 bases lining up with TRBD1. CDR3 length: 13 residues. J lost 4 bases, V lost 5 bases, and 4 bases had no gene match. Germline V CDR1 and CDR2: MNHNS, SASEGT. CDR3 amino acids: CASSNTGGYEQYF. CDR3 sequence (DNA): TGTGCCAGCAGTAATACAGGGGGATACGAGCAGTACTTC.

V is TRBV11-3 and J is TRBJ2-5; possibly TRBD2 for D (6 bases). This CDR3 is 18 amino acids long. Looked up from germline, CDR1 is SGHNT and CDR2 is YENEEA. Trimming removed 3 bases at V and 1 base at J, with 21 bases between. CDR3 loop: CASSFLVGRKSIQETQYF. The DNA for the CDR3 is TGTGCCAGCAGCTTTCTCGTGGGGAGGAAGTCGATCCAAGAGACCCAGTACTTC.

CDR3 residues: CASSSDKGTSGRNEQFF. The DNA of the CDR3 is TGCGCCAGCAGCTCGGATAAAGGGACTAGCGGGAGAAATGAGCAGTTCTTC. V and J are TRBV5-1 and TRBJ2-1; TRBD2 agrees at 14 bases. Germline V CDR1 and CDR2: SGHRS, YFSETQ. V shed 3 bases and J 7 bases; nucleotides not matched to a gene: 9. The CDR3 is 17 amino acids.

This rearrangement joins TRBV4-1 to TRBJ1-2, with D possibly matching TRBD1 (5 bases). This CDR3 is 13 amino acids long. Germline V lookup: CDR1 MGHRA, CDR2 YSYEKL. Trimming removed 5 bases from V and 8 bases from J, with 15 bases in between. The CDR3 DNA follows: TGCGCCAGCAGCGTCGACAGATCTCGGGGCTACACCTTC. Translated: CASSVDRSRGYTF.